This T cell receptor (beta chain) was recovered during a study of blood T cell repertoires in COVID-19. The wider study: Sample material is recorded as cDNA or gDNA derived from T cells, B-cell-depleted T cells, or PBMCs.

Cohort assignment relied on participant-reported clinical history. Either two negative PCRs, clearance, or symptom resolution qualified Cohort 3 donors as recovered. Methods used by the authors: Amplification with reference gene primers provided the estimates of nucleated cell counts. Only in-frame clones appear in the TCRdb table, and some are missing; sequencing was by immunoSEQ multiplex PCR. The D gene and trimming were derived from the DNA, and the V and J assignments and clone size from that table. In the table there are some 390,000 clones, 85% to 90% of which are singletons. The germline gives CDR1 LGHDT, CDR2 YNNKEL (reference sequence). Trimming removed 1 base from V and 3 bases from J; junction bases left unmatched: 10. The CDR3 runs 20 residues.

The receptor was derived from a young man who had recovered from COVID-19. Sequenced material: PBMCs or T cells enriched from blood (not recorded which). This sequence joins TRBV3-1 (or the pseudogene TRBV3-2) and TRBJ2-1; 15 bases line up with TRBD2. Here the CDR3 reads CASSQASGLAGGRFYNEQFF. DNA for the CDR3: TGTGCCAGCAGCCAAGCTTCTGGACTAGCGGGAGGGAGGTTCTACAATGAGCAGTTCTTC.